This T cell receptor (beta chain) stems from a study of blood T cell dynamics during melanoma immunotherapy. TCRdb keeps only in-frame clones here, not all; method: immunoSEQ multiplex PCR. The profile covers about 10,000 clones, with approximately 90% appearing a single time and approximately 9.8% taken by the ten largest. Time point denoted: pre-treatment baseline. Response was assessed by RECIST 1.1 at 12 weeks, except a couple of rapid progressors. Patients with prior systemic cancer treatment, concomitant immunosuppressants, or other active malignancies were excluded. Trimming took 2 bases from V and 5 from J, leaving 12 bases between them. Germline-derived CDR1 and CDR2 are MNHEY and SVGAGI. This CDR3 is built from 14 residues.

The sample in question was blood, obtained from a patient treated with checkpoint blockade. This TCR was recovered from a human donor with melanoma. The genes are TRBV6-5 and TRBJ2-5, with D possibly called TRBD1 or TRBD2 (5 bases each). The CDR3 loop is CASSYGEGLETQYF. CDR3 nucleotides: TGTGCCAGCAGTTACGGTGAGGGGTTGGAGACCCAGTACTTC.